This T cell receptor beta chain was obtained from a study of beta chain features in type 1 diabetes. Study-level findings and limits: HLA influence on TCRB rearrangement stayed unresolved here.

In regard to this clone: The antigen remains unidentified.

Expressed TCRB transcripts got sequenced, as all isolated RNA was reverse transcribed. The method was immunoSEQ multiplex PCR; TCRdb's version includes in-frame clones alone and lacks a portion of them. The table records 400,000 to 450,000 clones, about 15% of them present only once. CDR1 is GTSNPN and CDR2 is SVGIG in the germline V gene (reference sequence). The CDR3 sequence is 16 residues long. V gave up 1 base and J gave up 4 bases, with 16 bases separating them. V is TRBV30 and J is TRBJ1-4; D is possibly TRBD1 (6 bases). The source of this sequence is a man in his thirties or forties in good health. Sequenced material: naive CD4+ T cells from blood. The CDR3 coding sequence is TGTGCCTGGAGTGGTCAGGGGTTTGTGAGTAATGAAAAACTGTTTTTT. It specifies CAWSGQGFVSNEKLFF.